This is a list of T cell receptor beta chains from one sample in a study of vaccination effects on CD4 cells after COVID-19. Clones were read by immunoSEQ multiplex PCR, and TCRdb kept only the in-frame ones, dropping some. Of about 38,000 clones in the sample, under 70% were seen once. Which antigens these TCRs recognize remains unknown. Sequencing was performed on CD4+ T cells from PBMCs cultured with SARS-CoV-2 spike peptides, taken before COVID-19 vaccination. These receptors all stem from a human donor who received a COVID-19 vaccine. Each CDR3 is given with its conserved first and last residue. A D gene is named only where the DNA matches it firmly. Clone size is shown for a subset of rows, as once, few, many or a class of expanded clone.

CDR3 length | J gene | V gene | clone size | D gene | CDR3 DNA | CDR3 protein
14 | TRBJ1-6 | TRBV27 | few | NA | TGTGCCAGCTCCGATGAACGGGGGGACTCACCCCTCCACTTT | CASSDERGDSPLHF
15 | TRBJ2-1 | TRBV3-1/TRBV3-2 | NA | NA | TGTGCCAGCAGCCAAGACACTAGTAGGGGCAATGAGCAGTTCTTC | CASSQDTSRGNEQFF
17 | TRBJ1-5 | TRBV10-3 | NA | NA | TGTGCCATCAGTAACCGTGGAGGAGGTGGGAGCAATCAGCCCCAGCATTTT | CAISNRGGGGSNQPQHF
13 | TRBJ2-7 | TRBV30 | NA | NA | TGTGCCTGGAAACTAGCCTCTCCATACGAGCAGTACTTC | CAWKLASPYEQYF
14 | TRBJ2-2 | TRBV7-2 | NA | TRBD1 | TGTGCCAGCAGCAGGGACAGGAACACCGGGGAGCTGTTTTTT | CASSRDRNTGELFF
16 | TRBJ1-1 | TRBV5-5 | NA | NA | TGTGCCAGCAGCTCCCCAGAACGGCTAATGAACACTGAAGCTTTCTTT | CASSSPERLMNTEAFF
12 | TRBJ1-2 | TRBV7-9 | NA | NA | TGTGCCAGCAGCTTAGACGGCTATGGCTACACCTTC | CASSLDGYGYTF
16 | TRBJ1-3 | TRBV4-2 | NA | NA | TGTGCCAGCAGCCAAGAATCACGGATCTCTGGAAACACCATATATTTT | CASSQESRISGNTIYF
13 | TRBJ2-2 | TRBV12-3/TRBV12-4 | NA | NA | TGTGCCAGCAGTCGGACAGTCACCGGGGAGCTGTTTTTT | CASSRTVTGELFF
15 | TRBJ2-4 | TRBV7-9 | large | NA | TGTGCCAGCAGCTTAGCCGGGACAGCCAAAAACATTCAGTACTTC | CASSLAGTAKNIQYF
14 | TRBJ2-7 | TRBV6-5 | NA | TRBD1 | TGTGCCAGCAGGGGGGGACAGGGAGCCTACGAGCAGTACTTC | CASRGGQGAYEQYF
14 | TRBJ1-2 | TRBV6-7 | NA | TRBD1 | TGTGCCAGCAGTCGTCGGACAGGGGAGGAGGACTACACCTTC | CASSRRTGEEDYTF
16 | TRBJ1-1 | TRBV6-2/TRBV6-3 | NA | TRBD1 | TGTGCCAGCAGTACCGACCCAGGGGGAGTAATTGATGAAGCTTTCTTT | CASSTDPGGVIDEAFF
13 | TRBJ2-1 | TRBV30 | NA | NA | TGTGCCTGGAGTGCGGACAGCCGCAATGAGCAGTTCTTC | CAWSADSRNEQFF
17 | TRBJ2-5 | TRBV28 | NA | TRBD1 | TGTGCCAGCAGTTTGAGTCGGACAGGGGGGTACCAAGAGACCCAGTACTTC | CASSLSRTGGYQETQYF
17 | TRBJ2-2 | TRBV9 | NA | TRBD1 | TGTGCCAGCAGCGTAGATAGGGGGCTGACCAACACCGGGGAGCTGTTTTTT | CASSVDRGLTNTGELFF
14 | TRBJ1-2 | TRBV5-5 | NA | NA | TGTGCCAGCAGCTTGGAGGCCGGGGTTAGTGGCTACACCTTC | CASSLEAGVSGYTF
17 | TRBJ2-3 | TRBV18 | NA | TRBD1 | TGTGCCAGCTCACCACGGACAGGGGGCACTAGCACAGATACGCAGTATTTT | CASSPRTGGTSTDTQYF
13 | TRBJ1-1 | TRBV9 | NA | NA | TGTGCCAGCAGCGTCCTGATGAACACTGAAGCTTTCTTT | CASSVLMNTEAFF
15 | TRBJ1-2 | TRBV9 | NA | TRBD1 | TGTGCCAGCAGCGTGGGGGGTGAGGGGGCGAGTGGCTACACCTTC | CASSVGGEGASGYTF
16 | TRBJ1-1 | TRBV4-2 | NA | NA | TGTGCCAGCAGCCAAGAGTCGATCGGATCCAGGGGTGAAGCTTTCTTT | CASSQESIGSRGEAFF
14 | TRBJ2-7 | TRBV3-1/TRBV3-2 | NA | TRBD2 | TGTGCCAGCAGCCCACCGGGACTAGAAGCGGAGCAGTACTTC | CASSPPGLEAEQYF
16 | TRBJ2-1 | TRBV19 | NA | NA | TGTGCCAGTAGTGGGGGGCTGGGCCAGCTCTACAATGAGCAGTTCTTC | CASSGGLGQLYNEQFF
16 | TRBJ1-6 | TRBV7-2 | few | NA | TGTGCCAGCAGCTTTTCAGCGGGTGGGACTCATTCACCCCTCCACTTT | CASSFSAGGTHSPLHF
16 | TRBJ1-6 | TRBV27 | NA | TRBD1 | TGTGCCAGCACCTTTTCCTACAGGGGGCTAGGCTCACCCCTCCACTTT | CASTFSYRGLGSPLHF
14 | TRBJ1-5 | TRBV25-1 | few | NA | TGTGCCAGCAGTGAATCGGCAGGGAGTCAGCCCCAGCATTTT | CASSESAGSQPQHF
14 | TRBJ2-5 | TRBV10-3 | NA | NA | TGTGCCATCAGTGAGCACGACGGACGGGAGACCCAGTACTTC | CAISEHDGRETQYF
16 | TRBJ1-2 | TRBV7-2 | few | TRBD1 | TGTGCCAGCAGCTCCTCGTCAACAGGGGTAGACTATGGCTACACCTTC | CASSSSSTGVDYGYTF
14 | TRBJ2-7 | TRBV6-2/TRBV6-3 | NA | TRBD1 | TGTGCCAGCAGTTACGGGACAGAGGGTTACGAGCAGTACTTC | CASSYGTEGYEQYF
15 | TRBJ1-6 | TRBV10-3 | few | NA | TGTGCCATCAGTGAAGCGGCGGACCCTAATTCACCCCTCCACTTT | CAISEAADPNSPLHF
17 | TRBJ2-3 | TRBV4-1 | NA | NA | TGCGCCAGCAGCCAAGATGGGGGGGGCTCTGGCACAGATACGCAGTATTTT | CASSQDGGGSGTDTQYF
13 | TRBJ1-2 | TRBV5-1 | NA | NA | TGCGCCAGCAGCACCCAGGGGTTCGATGGCTACACCTTC | CASSTQGFDGYTF
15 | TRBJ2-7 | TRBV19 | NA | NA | TGTGCCAGTAGTATAGGGGCAGGGAGAGGCTACGAGCAGTACTTC | CASSIGAGRGYEQYF
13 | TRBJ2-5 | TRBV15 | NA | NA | TGTGCCACCAGCAAGGTGGGGAGAGAGACCCAGTACTTC | CATSKVGRETQYF
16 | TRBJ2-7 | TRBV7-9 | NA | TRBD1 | TGTGCCAGCAGCTCTCCTACCGGGACAGGGGCCTACGAGCAGTACTTC | CASSSPTGTGAYEQYF
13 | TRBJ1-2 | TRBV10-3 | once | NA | TGTGCCATCAGTGAGGGGCAGGGAGAACGCTACACCTTC | CAISEGQGERYTF